This T cell receptor beta chain was captured by sequencing in a study of early T cells in non-severe SARS-CoV-2 infection. The germline CDR1 and CDR2 sequences are SNHLY and FYNNEI. The V and J ends lost 7 bases and 4 bases, in that order; junction bases with no gene match: 9. CDR3 length equals 16 residues. MiXCR, applied by TCRdb to the 5' RACE reads, yields one record per CDR3 protein. In the table there are 61,000 or so distinct CDR3 sequences, about 12% of which are singletons. The starting material was whole blood, obtained at baseline. This receptor was taken from an adult who was a healthcare worker with PCR-confirmed SARS-CoV-2 infection or an uninfected control (not recorded which). The donor label of this sample is uncertain. This sequence joins TRBV2 and TRBJ1-6, with 8 bases lining up with TRBD1. CDR3 coding DNA: TGTGCCAGCACCTGGACAGGGACCGATTATAATTCACCCCTCCACTTT. Its protein product is CASTWTGTDYNSPLHF.